Listed below are T cell receptor beta chains from one sample, sequenced in a study of human T cells and chemical hapten exposure. TCRdb recomputed calls from the RACE reads with MiXCR, one row per CDR3 protein. This sample has tens of thousands of distinct CDR3 sequences, with 10% to 15% found just once. Sequencing was performed on whole blood, taken in connection with sensitization to the hapten diphenylcyclopropenone (DPC). The receptors were sampled from a woman aged 60-75 years with alopecia areata. Some clones in this sample may be carry-over from other donors' samples. CDR3s include the opening cysteine and the closing phenylalanine or tryptophan. A D gene is named only where the DNA matches it firmly. Size is stated for part of the rows, as once, few or many counts, or as a class when the clone is expanded.

clone_size	j_call	v_call	d_call	cdr3_aa	cdr3_nt
.	TRBJ2-3	TRBV5-1	TRBD2	CASSLAELAGARYF	TGCGCCAGCAGCTTGGCCGAGCTAGCGGGGGCCCGGTATTTT
.	TRBJ2-4	TRBV12-3/TRBV12-4	.	CASSFADINIQYF	TGTGCCAGCAGTTTCGCGGATATAAACATTCAGTACTTC
.	TRBJ1-2	TRBV29-1	TRBD1	CSVESQGAGYTF	TGCAGCGTTGAAAGTCAGGGGGCCGGCTACACCTTC
few	TRBJ2-1	TRBV20-1	TRBD2	CSARGLAETKQFF	TGCAGTGCTAGAGGACTAGCGGAGACCAAGCAGTTCTTC
.	TRBJ2-7	TRBV6-6	.	CATSGWGRSGEQYF	TGTGCCACCTCTGGCTGGGGACGGTCGGGCGAGCAGTACTTC
few	TRBJ1-1	TRBV29-1	.	CSVRGMNVEAFF	TGCAGCGTTCGAGGAATGAACGTTGAAGCTTTCTTT
.	TRBJ1-2	TRBV15	TRBD1	CATSRDTNRGENYGYTF	TGTGCCACCAGCAGAGATACGAACAGGGGTGAAAACTATGGCTACACCTTC
.	TRBJ2-5	TRBV5-6	.	CASSLVETQYF	TGTGCCAGCAGCTTGGTCGAGACCCAGTACTTC
few	TRBJ1-2	TRBV18	.	CASSPDGYNYGYTF	TGTGCCAGCTCACCAGACGGATACAACTATGGCTACACCTTC
few	TRBJ1-5	TRBV15	TRBD1	CATSTYETGVNQPQHF	TGTGCCACCAGCACGTATGAGACAGGGGTGAATCAGCCCCAGCATTTT
many	TRBJ2-1	TRBV11-2	TRBD2	CASSLNPVGGSNYNEQFF	TGTGCCAGCAGCTTAAATCCGGTCGGGGGGTCGAATTACAATGAGCAGTTCTTC
many	TRBJ1-1	TRBV7-8	TRBD1	CASSPPTGLLNTEAFF	TGTGCCAGCAGCCCTCCGACAGGGCTCTTGAACACTGAAGCTTTCTTT